This TCR beta chain was captured by sequencing in a study of graft-versus-host responses after intestinal transplantation. Study context: Recipients had multivisceral, liver-intestinal, or isolated intestinal transplants. Induction using anti-thymocyte globulin, followed by tacrolimus and steroids for two to three years, was given to all recipients.

The CDR3 sequence is 13 residues long. Germline CDR1 reads MGHDK; CDR2 reads SYGVNS. V was shortened by 4 bases and J by 4 bases, with 11 bases between the two germline ends. Points from the study as a whole: Some GvH clones appeared in ileal mucosa or blood before recipient bone marrow. Early after transplant, HvG declines were associated with peak levels of circulating GvH clones.

TCRdb's table, derived via immunoSEQ multiplex PCR, lists solely in-frame clones and lacks some. The data contain 85,000 to 90,000 clones, roughly 90% of them singletons. Worth noting for this clone: Its cognate antigen is unknown.

This sequence joins TRBV25-1 and TRBJ2-7; possible D gene TRBD2, 5 bases. Sequencing used unstimulated CD4+ T cells sorted from spleen or lymph node cells, obtained before intestinal transplant. This sequence was found in a human donor who received an intestinal transplant. The CDR3 DNA sequence: TGTGCCAGCAGTGGTTTTGAGCGGTACGAGCAGTACTTC. Residues: CASSGFERYEQYF.